The clone carrying this T cell receptor (beta chain) has at least ten counts. These data originate in a study of T cells in Graves' hyperthyroidism and ophthalmopathy. Study at large: Any treatment followed the collection of peripheral blood at initial diagnosis.

Disease duration under 2 months; hyperthyroidism patients were aged 18 to 65. Criteria for exclusion of patients were uncontrolled infection, other autoimmune disease, pregnancy or lactation. TCR beta CDR3 region amplification was performed from RNA transcripts. The HTBI set primed first-round TCR CDR3 RT-PCR. MiXCR was run by TCRdb on the multiplex PCR reads, yielding one entry per CDR3 protein. The sample lists roughly 420,000 distinct CDR3 sequences; 12% to 15% were seen once. CDR3 length: 14 amino acids. Germline CDR1 reads DFQATT; CDR2 reads SNEGSKA (reference sequence). V gave up 6 bases and J gave up 7 bases; unmatched junction bases: 12.

The specimen sequenced was blood. This TCR was recovered from a young woman with Graves' hyperthyroidism. The chain links TRBV20-1 to TRBJ2-1; 7 bases align to TRBD2. CDR3 amino acids: CSAYRDYLGNEQFF. The CDR3 DNA is TGCAGTGCGTATCGGGACTACCTGGGAAATGAGCAGTTCTTC.